This T cell receptor beta chain was recorded in a study of CD8 T cells in Susac syndrome. General study findings and limits: The TCR sequencing and HLA analysis in the study involved a relatively small number of individuals, as the study acknowledged.

CDR1 is SNHLY and CDR2 is FYNNEI in the germline V gene. The CDR3 runs 15 residues. Losses at the gene ends were 4 bases for V and 0 bases for J; bases not matched to a gene: 2. An input of roughly 0.5 to 1 ug of RNA was subjected to reverse transcription using random hexamers. MiXCR, run by TCRdb on the immunoSEQ multiplex PCR reads, gives a single entry per CDR3 protein. The sample shows tens of thousands of distinct CDR3 sequences, around 95% of them seen only once. With regard to this clonotype: Its antigen is not known.

Source material: CD8+ T cells from PBMCs. The chain carries TRBV2 and TRBJ2-2; TRBD2 matches 7 bases. The sequence came from a human donor with multiple sclerosis. CDR3 DNA: TGTGCCAGCAGTGGTAGCGGGTCGAACACCGGGGAGCTGTTTTTT. As protein: CASSGSGSNTGELFF.